This TCR beta chain appears in the sequencing data of a study of cytotoxic CD8 clonotypes in ibrutinib-treated CLL. Overall study findings and caveats: For progressing versus sustained-remission patients, sampling times were not the same.

Trimming took 7 bases from V and 0 from J, leaving 13 bases between them. CDR3 length: 15 amino acids. The V gene's germline CDR1 is MNHEY and CDR2 SMNVEV (reference sequence). Note on this clone: The antigen is unknown.

The method was immunoSEQ multiplex PCR; TCRdb's version includes in-frame clones alone and lacks a portion of them. The data hold some 200,000 clones, with 79% observed a single time. Here the sequenced sample was PBMCs, taken after 12 months of ibrutinib treatment. The sequence derives from a human donor with chronic lymphocytic leukemia. The chain uses TRBV27 and TRBJ1-5; D is unclear. The CDR3 here is CASKIGRHSNQPQHF. Written as DNA, the CDR3 is TGTGCCAGCAAAATTGGACGGCATAGCAATCAGCCCCAGCATTTT.